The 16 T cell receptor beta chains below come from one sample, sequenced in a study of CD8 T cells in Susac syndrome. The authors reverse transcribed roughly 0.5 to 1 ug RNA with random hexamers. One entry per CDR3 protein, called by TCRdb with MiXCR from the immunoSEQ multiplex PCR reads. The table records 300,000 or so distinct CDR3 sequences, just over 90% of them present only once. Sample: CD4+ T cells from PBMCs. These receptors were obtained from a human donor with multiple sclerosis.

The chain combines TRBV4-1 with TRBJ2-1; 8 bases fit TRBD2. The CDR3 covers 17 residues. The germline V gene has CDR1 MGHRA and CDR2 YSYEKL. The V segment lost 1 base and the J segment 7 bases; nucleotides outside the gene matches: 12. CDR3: CASSQGVGRGTRNEQFF. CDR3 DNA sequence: TGCGCCAGCAGCCAAGGGGTGGGGCGGGGGACTAGGAATGAGCAGTTCTTC.

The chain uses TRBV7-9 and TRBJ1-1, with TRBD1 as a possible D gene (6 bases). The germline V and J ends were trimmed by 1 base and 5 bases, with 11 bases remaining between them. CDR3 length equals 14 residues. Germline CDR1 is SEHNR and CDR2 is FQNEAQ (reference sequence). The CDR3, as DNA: TGTGCCAGCAGCTTAGAGGGGGGGGCGACTGAAGCTTTCTTT. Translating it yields CASSLEGGATEAFF.

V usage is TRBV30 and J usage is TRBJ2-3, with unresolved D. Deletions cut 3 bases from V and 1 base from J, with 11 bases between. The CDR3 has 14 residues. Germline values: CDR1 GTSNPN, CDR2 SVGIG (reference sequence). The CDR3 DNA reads TGTGCCTGGAGCGGTCCCGGTGGCACAGATACGCAGTATTTT. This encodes CAWSGPGGTDTQYF. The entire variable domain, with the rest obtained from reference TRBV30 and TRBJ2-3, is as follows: SQTIHQWPATLVQPVGSPLSLECTVEGTSNPNLYWYRQAAGRGLQLLFYSVGIGQISSEVPQNLSASRPQDRQFILSSKKLLLSDSGFYLCAWSGPGGTDTQYFGPGTRLTVL.

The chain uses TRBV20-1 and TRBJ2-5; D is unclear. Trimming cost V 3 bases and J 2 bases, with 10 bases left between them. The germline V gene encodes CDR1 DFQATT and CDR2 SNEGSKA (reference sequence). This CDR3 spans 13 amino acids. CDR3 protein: CSASLGSQETQYF. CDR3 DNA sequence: TGCAGTGCTAGTCTGGGCTCTCAAGAGACCCAGTACTTC.

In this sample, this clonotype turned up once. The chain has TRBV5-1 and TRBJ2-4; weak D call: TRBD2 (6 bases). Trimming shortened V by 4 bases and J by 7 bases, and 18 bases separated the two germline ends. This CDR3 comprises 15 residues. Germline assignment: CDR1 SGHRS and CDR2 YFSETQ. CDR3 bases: TGCGCCAGCAGCCCCCCGCGGGATTACGACAACATTCAGTACTTC. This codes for CASSPPRDYDNIQYF.

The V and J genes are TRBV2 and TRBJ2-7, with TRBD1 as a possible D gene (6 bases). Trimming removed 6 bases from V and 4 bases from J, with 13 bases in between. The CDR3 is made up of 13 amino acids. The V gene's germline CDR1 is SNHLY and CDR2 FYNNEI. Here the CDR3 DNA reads TGTGCCAGCAGGTTGAGGGGGTGGTACGAGCAGTACTTC. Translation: CASRLRGWYEQYF.

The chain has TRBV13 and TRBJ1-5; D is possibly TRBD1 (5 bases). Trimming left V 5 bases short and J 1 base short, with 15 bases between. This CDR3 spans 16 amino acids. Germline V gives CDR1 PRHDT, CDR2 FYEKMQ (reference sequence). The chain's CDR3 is CASSRGRLRSNQPQHF. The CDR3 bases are TGTGCCAGCAGCAGGGGCCGCCTTAGAAGCAATCAGCCCCAGCATTTT.

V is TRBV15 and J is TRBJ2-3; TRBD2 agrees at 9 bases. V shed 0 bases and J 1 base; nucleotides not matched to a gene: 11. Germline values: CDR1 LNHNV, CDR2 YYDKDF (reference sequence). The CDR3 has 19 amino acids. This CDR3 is CATSRDGRRASGGTDTQYF. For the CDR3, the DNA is TGTGCCACCAGCAGAGATGGGCGGAGGGCTAGCGGGGGCACAGATACGCAGTATTTT.

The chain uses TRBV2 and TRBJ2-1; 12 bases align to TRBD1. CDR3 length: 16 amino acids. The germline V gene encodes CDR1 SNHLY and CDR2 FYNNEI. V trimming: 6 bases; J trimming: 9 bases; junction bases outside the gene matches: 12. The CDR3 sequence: CASRGPGQGAGGEQFF. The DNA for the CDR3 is TGTGCCAGCAGGGGACCGGGACAGGGGGCGGGGGGTGAGCAGTTCTTC.

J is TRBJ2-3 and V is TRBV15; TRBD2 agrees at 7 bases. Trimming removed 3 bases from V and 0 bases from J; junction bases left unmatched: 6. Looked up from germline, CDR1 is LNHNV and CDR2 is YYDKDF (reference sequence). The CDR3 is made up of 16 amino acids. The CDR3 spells CATSSRRTRSTDTQYF. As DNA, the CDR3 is TGTGCCACCAGCAGCAGACGGACTAGAAGCACAGATACGCAGTATTTT.

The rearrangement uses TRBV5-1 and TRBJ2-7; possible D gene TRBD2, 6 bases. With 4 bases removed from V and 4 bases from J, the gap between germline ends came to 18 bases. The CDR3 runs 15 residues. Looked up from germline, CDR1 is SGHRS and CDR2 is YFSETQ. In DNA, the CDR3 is TGCGCCAGCAGCCCGTCACCGGGAGAGTCTTACGAGCAGTACTTC. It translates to CASSPSPGESYEQYF.

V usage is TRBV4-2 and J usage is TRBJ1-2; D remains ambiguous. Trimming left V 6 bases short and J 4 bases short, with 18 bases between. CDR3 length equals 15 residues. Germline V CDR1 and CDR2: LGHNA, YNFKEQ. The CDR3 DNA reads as TGTGCCAGCAGTGAGGCACGAAACCAGCTCTATGGCTACACCTTC. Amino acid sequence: CASSEARNQLYGYTF.

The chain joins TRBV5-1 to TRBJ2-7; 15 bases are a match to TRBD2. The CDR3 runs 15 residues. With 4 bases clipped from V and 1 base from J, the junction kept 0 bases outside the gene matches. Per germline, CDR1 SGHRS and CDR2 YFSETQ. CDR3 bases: TGCGCCAGCAGCGGGACTAGCGGGGGGTCCTACGAGCAGTACTTC. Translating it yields CASSGTSGGSYEQYF.

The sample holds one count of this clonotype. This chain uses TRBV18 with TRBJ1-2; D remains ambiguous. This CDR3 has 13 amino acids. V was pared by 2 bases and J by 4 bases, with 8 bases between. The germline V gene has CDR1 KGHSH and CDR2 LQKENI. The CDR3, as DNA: TGTGCCAGCTCACCATCACAGTTCTATGGCTACACCTTC. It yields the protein CASSPSQFYGYTF.

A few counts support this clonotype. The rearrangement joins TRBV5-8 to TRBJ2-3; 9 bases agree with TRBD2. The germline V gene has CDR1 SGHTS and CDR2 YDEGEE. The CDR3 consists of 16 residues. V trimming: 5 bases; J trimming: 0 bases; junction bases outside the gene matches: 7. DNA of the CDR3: TGTGCCAGCAGTTCCCGAGCGGGAGGTAGCACAGATACGCAGTATTTT. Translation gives CASSSRAGGSTDTQYF.

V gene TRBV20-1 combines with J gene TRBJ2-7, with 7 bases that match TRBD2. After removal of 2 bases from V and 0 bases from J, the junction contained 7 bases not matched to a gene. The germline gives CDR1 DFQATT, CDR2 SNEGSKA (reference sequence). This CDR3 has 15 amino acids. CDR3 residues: CSARPLALSSYEQYF. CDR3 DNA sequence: TGCAGTGCTAGACCACTAGCGCTTAGCTCCTACGAGCAGTACTTC.